Described below is a single T cell receptor beta chain sequence and its context. Sequencing was performed with immunoSEQ multiplex PCR; in TCRdb, only in-frame clones are kept and a portion is missing. There are 35,000 to 50,000 clones in the sample; approximately 84% occur only once, and approximately 13% lies in the top ten. This sample is drawn from a study of blood T cell repertoires in COVID-19. CDR1 is SGHTA, CDR2 FQGTGA, per germline. This CDR3 contains 13 residues. Trimming removed 3 bases at V and 7 bases at J, with 12 bases between. Material for sequencing was peripheral blood. The receptor was isolated from a woman in her 70s in a cohort sampled during active COVID-19. The chain joins TRBV7-3 to TRBJ1-2; TRBD1 might be the D (5 bases). CDR3 sequence reads: CASSLSGRRGYTF. In nucleotides, the CDR3 is TGTGCCAGCAGCTTGTCAGGGCGTCGTGGCTACACCTTC.